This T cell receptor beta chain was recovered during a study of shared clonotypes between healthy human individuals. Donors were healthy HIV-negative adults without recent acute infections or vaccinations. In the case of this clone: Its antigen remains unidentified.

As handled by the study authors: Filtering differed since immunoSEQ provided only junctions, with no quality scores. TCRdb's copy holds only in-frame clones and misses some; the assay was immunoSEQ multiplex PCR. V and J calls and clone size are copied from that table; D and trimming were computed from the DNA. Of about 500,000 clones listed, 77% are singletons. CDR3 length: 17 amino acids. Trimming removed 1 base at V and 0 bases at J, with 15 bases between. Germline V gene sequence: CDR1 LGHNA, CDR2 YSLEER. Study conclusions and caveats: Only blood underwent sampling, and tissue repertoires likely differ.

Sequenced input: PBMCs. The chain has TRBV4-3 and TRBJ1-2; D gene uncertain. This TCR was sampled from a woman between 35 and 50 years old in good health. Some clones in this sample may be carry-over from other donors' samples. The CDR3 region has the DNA TGCGCCAGCAGCCAAGGGTTGGCGGAAAAGACTAACTATGGCTACACCTTC. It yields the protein CASSQGLAEKTNYGYTF.